These 30 T cell receptor beta chains share one sample of origin, sequenced in a study of Ad26.COV2.S vaccination and SARS-CoV-2 variants. As to treatment: roughly 20 received Ad26.COV2.S at low or high dose, single or two shots; about 5 received placebo; per-sample allocation not given. Day 63 after the first injection of vaccine or placebo was the sampling time. The protocol was immunoSEQ multiplex PCR, while the TCRdb copy is restricted to in-frame clones and leaves out a portion. Found here are about 440,000 clones, about 90% of them singletons; the top ten hold around 4.5%. The sequenced sample was peripheral blood, obtained in a trial of Ad26.COV2.S vaccine versus placebo. The origin of the receptors is a person aged 18-60 years who received the Ad26.COV2.S COVID-19 vaccine or a placebo.

The V and J genes are TRBV9 and TRBJ1-2; 8 bases fit TRBD1. Germline V lookup: CDR1 SGDLS, CDR2 YYNGEE. The length of the CDR3 is 15 residues. V dropped 0 bases and J dropped 5; count of bases not matched to a gene: 6. In DNA, the CDR3 is TGTGCCAGCAGCGTAGGGGTACAGGGGGGATATGGCTACACCTTC. It codes for CASSVGVQGGYGYTF.

V gene TRBV4-1 combines with J gene TRBJ1-4; 7 positions agree with TRBD1. Germline V gene data show CDR1 as MGHRA and CDR2 as YSYEKL. The CDR3 spans 18 residues. V trimming: 0 bases; J trimming: 2 bases; junction bases outside the gene matches: 9. In DNA form, the CDR3 reads TGCGCCAGCAGCCAAGACCCACCAGCGGGACAGACTAATGAAAAACTGTTTTTT. Its protein product is CASSQDPPAGQTNEKLFF.

The chain joins TRBV3-1 (or the pseudogene TRBV3-2) to TRBJ2-1; the D gene could be TRBD1 or TRBD2 (5 bases each). V was cut by 0 bases and J by 9 bases, with 12 bases left in between. The CDR3 runs to 14 residues. The V gene's germline CDR1 is LGHDT and CDR2 YNNKEL (reference sequence). CDR3 region: CASSQDLGAVEQFF. Written as DNA, the CDR3 is TGTGCCAGCAGCCAAGATCTCGGGGCGGTTGAGCAGTTCTTC.

J is TRBJ2-7 and V is TRBV3-1 (or the pseudogene TRBV3-2); D might be TRBD1 (6 bases). CDR1 LGHDT and CDR2 YNNKEL come from the germline V gene (reference sequence). CDR3 length: 14 amino acids. V lost 2 bases to trimming and J lost 0 bases, with 8 bases between them. CDR3 DNA sequence: TGTGCCAGCAGCCAAAAGGGACACTCCTACGAGCAGTACTTC. Amino acids: CASSQKGHSYEQYF.

The J gene is TRBJ2-3, the V gene TRBV5-1, with D maybe TRBD1 (6 bases). Germline-derived CDR1 and CDR2 are SGHRS and YFSETQ. The germline V and J ends were trimmed by 2 bases and 2 bases, with 12 bases remaining between them. CDR3 length: 15 amino acids. For the CDR3, the DNA is TGCGCCAGCAGCTTTGACAGGATTTTCACAGATACGCAGTATTTT. This translates into CASSFDRIFTDTQYF. Looking up the rest from reference TRBV5-1 and TRBJ2-3 gives the full variable domain: KAGVTQTPRYLIKTRGQQVTLSCSPISGHRSVSWYQQTPGQGLQFLFEYFSETQRNKGNFPGRFSGRQFSNSRSEMNVSTLELGDSALYLCASSFDRIFTDTQYFGPGTRLTVL.

The rearrangement joins TRBV19 to TRBJ1-2; D is ambiguous. V lost 0 bases, J lost 5 bases, and 25 bases lay in between. Germline V CDR1 and CDR2: LNHDA, SQIVND (reference sequence). There are 19 residues in the CDR3. Here the CDR3 DNA reads TGTGCCAGTAGTATAGAAAGCGGCGGAAGCGGTCAGGTGGGGTATGGCTACACCTTC. Its translation is CASSIESGGSGQVGYGYTF. Full variable domain (rest looked up from reference TRBV19 and TRBJ1-2): DGGITQSPKYLFRKEGQNVTLSCEQNLNHDAMYWYRQDPGQGLRLIYYSQIVNDFQKGDIAEGYSVSREKKESFPLTVTSAQKNPTAFYLCASSIESGGSGQVGYGYTFGSGTRLTVV.

The chain joins TRBV3-1 (or the pseudogene TRBV3-2) to TRBJ2-3; D ambiguous. This CDR3 is 15 amino acids long. Germline assignment: CDR1 LGHDT and CDR2 YNNKEL (reference sequence). Trimming removed 4 bases from V and 1 base from J, with 12 bases in between. The CDR3: CASSLRLGRTDTQYF. The CDR3 DNA sequence: TGTGCCAGCAGCCTTCGACTTGGACGCACAGATACGCAGTATTTT.

The CDR3 DNA follows: TGTGCCAGCAGTTCCAGGGGGCATCAAGAGACCCAGTACTTC. Amino acid sequence: CASSSRGHQETQYF. The V gene is TRBV27, the J gene TRBJ2-5; 8 positions agree with TRBD1. The CDR3 is 14 amino acids. Looked up from germline, CDR1 is MNHEY and CDR2 is SMNVEV (reference sequence). V dropped 4 bases and J dropped 2; count of bases not matched to a gene: 3.

The chain couples TRBV5-1 to TRBJ2-2; D perhaps matches TRBD1 (6 bases). Germline loops: CDR1 SGHRS, CDR2 YFSETQ. The length of the CDR3 is 14 residues. Trimming removed 0 bases at V and 7 bases at J, with 10 bases between. CDR3 residues: CASSLDRAGGELFF. DNA of the CDR3: TGCGCCAGCAGCTTGGACAGGGCGGGCGGGGAGCTGTTTTTT.

This clone was recorded a few times. The rearrangement uses TRBV15 and TRBJ2-2; the D gene could be TRBD1 or TRBD2 (6 bases each). The V and J ends lost 0 bases and 2 bases respectively, with 10 bases between them. This CDR3 comprises 16 residues. In germline, CDR1 is LNHNV, CDR2 YYDKDF (reference sequence). The CDR3 region has the DNA TGTGCCACCAGCAGAGAGGGGGGCGACAACACCGGGGAGCTGTTTTTT. This sequence encodes CATSREGGDNTGELFF.

The chain carries TRBV19 and TRBJ2-3, with 7 nucleotides matching TRBD1. Germline V lookup: CDR1 LNHDA, CDR2 SQIVND (reference sequence). V gave up 5 bases and J gave up 0 bases; unmatched junction bases: 2. This CDR3 is built from 14 residues. The CDR3 nucleotides read TGTGCCAGTAGTCGGGACAGAAGCACAGATACGCAGTATTTT. Translating it yields CASSRDRSTDTQYF.

The chain links TRBV5-1 to TRBJ2-1; 9 nucleotides agree with TRBD2. Germline values: CDR1 SGHRS, CDR2 YFSETQ. The CDR3 contains 16 residues. J lost 5 bases, V lost 2 bases, and 8 bases had no gene match. The CDR3 DNA follows: TGCGCCAGCAGCTTAATAGCGGGAGAGTATAACAATGAGCAGTTCTTC. Residues: CASSLIAGEYNNEQFF.

This rearrangement joins TRBV7-9 to TRBJ2-7, with TRBD1 identical over 11 bases. V lost 1 base to trimming and J lost 4 bases; unmatched junction nucleotides: 6. This CDR3 contains 16 residues. Germline V CDR1 and CDR2: SEHNR, FQNEAQ (reference sequence). DNA for the CDR3: TGTGCCAGCAGCTTAGGAGACCGGGACAGGGGGTACGAGCAGTACTTC. It is translated as CASSLGDRDRGYEQYF.

This chain connects TRBV13 to TRBJ2-5; D call uncertain. Germline V lookup: CDR1 PRHDT, CDR2 FYEKMQ (reference sequence). The length of the CDR3 is 13 residues. V shed 0 bases and J shed 4 bases, with 6 bases lying between them. The CDR3 DNA reads as TGTGCCAGCAGCTTAGGGGACCGAGAGACCCAGTACTTC. Translation: CASSLGDRETQYF.

This chain uses TRBV6-2 or TRBV6-3 with TRBJ2-5, with 10 bases matching TRBD2. With V trimmed by 4 bases and J by 1 base, 6 bases remained unmatched. Per germline, CDR1 MNHEY and CDR2 SVGEGT. This CDR3 region has 16 residues. For the CDR3, the DNA is TGTGCCAGCAGTTCCGTGAGCGGGAGGGTCCAAGAGACCCAGTACTTC. Translating it yields CASSSVSGRVQETQYF.

In its sample, this clone was seen once. This chain links TRBV5-1 with TRBJ1-4, with D tentatively TRBD1 (5 bases). There are 14 residues in the CDR3. Trimming removed 3 bases from V and 8 bases from J, with 14 bases in between. CDR1 and CDR2 from the germline V gene are SGHRS and YFSETQ. This CDR3 reads CASSSQGRGEKLFF. CDR3 nucleotide sequence: TGCGCCAGCAGCTCCCAGGGAAGGGGAGAAAAACTGTTTTTT.

This clone has a single count. The genes are TRBV19 and TRBJ1-4, with unresolved D. This CDR3 has 16 residues. Germline assignment: CDR1 LNHDA and CDR2 SQIVND (reference sequence). Trimming stripped 7 bases from V and 0 bases from J, with 15 bases between. Here the CDR3 reads CASNNGIAATNEKLFF. Written as DNA, the CDR3 is TGTGCCAGTAATAATGGCATCGCCGCAACTAATGAAAAACTGTTTTTT.

This clone was seen only a few times. The chain couples TRBV5-1 to TRBJ1-6; D gene unclear. The V end lost 6 bases, the J end lost 0 bases, and 7 bases lay between the germline ends. The CDR3 sequence is 14 residues long. Germline values: CDR1 SGHRS, CDR2 YFSETQ. The DNA of the CDR3 is TGCGCCAGCAAGGAGAGCTCCTATAATTCACCCCTCCACTTT. Protein product: CASKESSYNSPLHF. Full variable domain (rest looked up from reference TRBV5-1 and TRBJ1-6): KAGVTQTPRYLIKTRGQQVTLSCSPISGHRSVSWYQQTPGQGLQFLFEYFSETQRNKGNFPGRFSGRQFSNSRSEMNVSTLELGDSALYLCASKESSYNSPLHFGNGTRLTVT.

This chain joins TRBV28 and TRBJ2-7; D is unresolved. V was pared by 7 bases and J by 4 bases, with 8 bases between. CDR1 MDHEN and CDR2 SYDVKM come from the germline V gene. The CDR3 extends over 11 amino acids. The DNA for the CDR3 is TGTGCCAGCACGAAGGCATACGAGCAGTACTTC. Translated, it gives CASTKAYEQYF.

V gene TRBV21-1 combines with J gene TRBJ2-7. TRBV21-1 counts as a pseudogene. The CDR3 spans 13 residues. CDR3 coding DNA: TGTGCCAGAGATACCCTACGAACCGTTAAGGGGTACTTC. Encoded protein: CARDTLRTVKGYF.

The V gene is TRBV28, the J gene TRBJ1-6; D gene unclear. The CDR3 runs 13 residues. CDR1 and CDR2 (germline): MDHEN, SYDVKM. V was trimmed by 4 bases and J by 11 bases, leaving 12 bases between them. The CDR3 sequence is CASSSGSRAPLHF. DNA of the CDR3: TGTGCCAGCAGTTCCGGGAGCCGAGCACCCCTCCACTTT.

This CDR3 is CASSLGVSVTDTQYF. CDR3 bases: TGTGCCAGCAGCTTAGGGGTTTCGGTCACAGATACGCAGTATTTT. J is TRBJ2-3 and V is TRBV7-3, with D unresolved. In germline, CDR1 is SGHTA, CDR2 FQGTGA. The germline V and J ends were trimmed by 2 bases and 2 bases, with 11 bases remaining between them. CDR3 length equals 15 residues.

The genes are TRBV28 and TRBJ2-7, with no clear D. CDR1 MDHEN and CDR2 SYDVKM come from the germline V gene. Trimming removed 8 bases from V and 3 bases from J, with 14 bases in between. The CDR3 length is 13 residues. The CDR3 protein is CASSRATLYEQYF. DNA for the CDR3: TGTGCCAGCTCGCGAGCAACCCTCTACGAGCAGTACTTC.

This chain connects TRBV7-9 to TRBJ2-1, with 10 positions matching TRBD2. Germline V gives CDR1 SEHNR, CDR2 FQNEAQ (reference sequence). J lost 5 bases, V lost 2 bases, and 12 bases had no gene match. The CDR3 runs to 18 residues. CDR3 DNA: TGTGCCAGCAGCTTAAGGGCGGGCTGGACTAGCGGAAACAATGAGCAGTTCTTC. Translated: CASSLRAGWTSGNNEQFF.

The V and J genes are TRBV9 and TRBJ2-2; D remains ambiguous. The germline CDR1 and CDR2 sequences are SGDLS and YYNGEE. The V end lost 1 base, the J end lost 3 bases, and 4 bases lay between the germline ends. The CDR3 has 13 residues. This CDR3 is CASSVSHTGELFF. The DNA of the CDR3 is TGTGCCAGCAGCGTATCTCACACCGGGGAGCTGTTTTTT.

The chain uses TRBV7-8 and TRBJ1-2, with no clear D. This CDR3 comprises 13 residues. CDR1 SGHVS and CDR2 FQNEAQ come from the germline V gene. Trimming took off 1 base at V and 5 bases at J, with 8 bases between the two ends. The CDR3, as DNA: TGTGCCAGCAGCTTAGGCCTTGAATATGGCTACACCTTC. Its protein product is CASSLGLEYGYTF.

V and J are TRBV25-1 and TRBJ1-1; no clear D gene. Germline CDR1 is MGHDK and CDR2 is SYGVNS. The V gene lost 3 bases and the J gene lost 0 bases, with 8 bases spanning the gap. CDR3 size: 14 residues. The CDR3 spells CASSDRVMNTEAFF. The CDR3 DNA follows: TGTGCCAGCAGTGATAGGGTAATGAACACTGAAGCTTTCTTT. The variable domain in full, with the rest retrieved from reference TRBV25-1 and TRBJ1-1, is EADIYQTPRYLVIGTGKKITLECSQTMGHDKMYWYQQDPGMELHLIHYSYGVNSTEKGDLSSESTVSRIRTEHFPLTLESARPSHTSQYLCASSDRVMNTEAFFGQGTRLTVV.

The chain has TRBV28 and TRBJ2-3, with 7 bases lining up with TRBD1. Germline assignment: CDR1 MDHEN and CDR2 SYDVKM. The CDR3 has 14 residues. J lost 4 bases, V lost 3 bases, and 4 bases had no gene match. CDR3 coding DNA: TGTGCCAGCAGTTTGACAGGGAGAGCAGATACGCAGTATTTT. Protein sequence: CASSLTGRADTQYF.

The chain is built from TRBV7-7 and TRBJ2-3, with TRBD2 matching 10 bases. The CDR3 loop spans 20 amino acids. Trimming at V came to 6 bases and at J to 0 bases, leaving 18 bases not matched to a gene. CDR1 SSHAT and CDR2 FNYEAQ come from the germline V gene (reference sequence). CDR3 DNA: TGTGCCAGCAGAATAAGGAGGGGACTAGCGTCCGGTACTAGCACAGATACGCAGTATTTT. Translated: CASRIRRGLASGTSTDTQYF.

V is TRBV18 and J is TRBJ2-7; 8 nucleotides line up with TRBD2. In germline, CDR1 is KGHSH, CDR2 LQKENI. V gave up 3 bases and J gave up 2 bases; unmatched junction bases: 12. This CDR3 has 17 residues. Here the CDR3 reads CASSPTRAGGGPYEQYF. The CDR3, as DNA: TGTGCCAGCTCACCCACCCGGGCGGGAGGAGGCCCCTACGAGCAGTACTTC.